Listed below are T cell receptor beta chains from one sample, sequenced in a study of blood T cell repertoires in COVID-19. Profiled with immunoSEQ multiplex PCR; TCRdb holds only in-frame clones, not every one. The table records about 220,000 clones, over 80% of them present only once. Sequencing used PBMCs or T cells enriched from blood (not recorded which). Receptors were obtained from a woman between 25 and 40 years old with acute COVID-19. The CDR3 runs from the conserved cysteine through the conserved F or W. Size is stated for part of the rows, as once, few or many counts, or as a class when the clone is expanded.

v_call	j_call	clone_size	cdr3_aa
TRBV4-3	TRBJ1-1	.	CASSQVYLNTEAFF
TRBV7-6	TRBJ2-7	few	CASSLKPYEQYF
TRBV6-2/TRBV6-3	TRBJ2-1	.	CASSYSGKPPNEQFF
TRBV4-1	TRBJ1-5	.	CASSRGTAYSNQPQHF
TRBV5-1	TRBJ2-7	.	CASSLVSGGSYEQYF
TRBV6-1	TRBJ2-5	.	CASSEDASGRETQYF
TRBV12-3/TRBV12-4	TRBJ2-2	.	CAGRGGELFF
TRBV30	TRBJ1-3	.	CAWKVGGPHTIYF
TRBV6-6	TRBJ2-5	.	CASSYSGQGGVTQYF
TRBV15	TRBJ2-2	.	CATSRDPGGSLTGELFF
TRBV29-1	TRBJ1-2	once	CSVGQGRGGYTF
TRBV24-1	TRBJ2-2	once	CATSVGGGELFF
TRBV5-6	TRBJ2-2	.	CASSAVNRGRGGELFF
TRBV4-3	TRBJ1-1	many	CASSLQTGDTEAFF
TRBV27	TRBJ2-1	once	CASTTSGGYNEQFF
TRBV3-1/TRBV3-2	TRBJ2-1	.	CASSPATSGGHEQFF
TRBV6-2/TRBV6-3	TRBJ1-3	.	CASRYVYATGNTIYF
TRBV5-1	TRBJ2-3	.	CASKAAGTEDTQYF
TRBV7-8	TRBJ2-1	once	CASSFWGLGANEQFF
TRBV5-1	TRBJ1-2	.	CASRQDINYGYTF
TRBV5-4	TRBJ2-3	.	CASTRDRSPDTQYF
TRBV12-3/TRBV12-4	TRBJ2-1	.	CASSFGRGEQFF
TRBV6-5	TRBJ2-7	once	CASSYTVAYEQYF
TRBV7-8	TRBJ1-3	.	CASSPSGTVFGNTIYF
TRBV15	TRBJ2-4	.	CATSRAAARDIQYF
TRBV6-5	TRBJ1-1	.	CASSYSRRLNTEAFF
TRBV7-9	TRBJ1-4	.	CASSLGQTTNEKLFF
TRBV3-1/TRBV3-2	TRBJ2-2	.	CASSQLGQGHTGELFF
TRBV11-2	TRBJ2-3	.	CASSLDRGPTDTQYF
TRBV27	TRBJ1-2	.	CASSLRGQGSRYGYTF
TRBV7-2	TRBJ1-5	.	CASSFQGMEQPQHF
TRBV27	TRBJ1-1	.	CASSFWARAEAFF
TRBV11-3	TRBJ2-1	.	CASSSTGRVNEQFF
TRBV4-2	TRBJ1-1	.	CASSLGRGTEAFF
TRBV4-2	TRBJ1-1	.	CASSQDPRDMNTEAFF
TRBV12-3/TRBV12-4	TRBJ2-2	.	CASSFTSGELFF
TRBV6-2/TRBV6-3	TRBJ2-3	.	CASSSPRTGGTDTQYF
TRBV15	TRBJ1-3	.	CATSRGGDLSGNTIYF
TRBV19	TRBJ1-1	.	CASAGTGGGWITEAFF
TRBV19	TRBJ1-5	.	CASSIRGQTGGNQPQHF
TRBV5-1	TRBJ2-3	.	CASSLTGSPDTQYF
TRBV10-1	TRBJ2-1	.	CASSESLAGAARSSYNEQFF
TRBV11-2	TRBJ2-5	.	CASSSPTGIKTQYF
TRBV4-1	TRBJ1-2	.	CASSPGQGALFKDGYTF
TRBV5-1	TRBJ1-5	.	CASSLEGGDQPQHF